The 4 T cell receptor beta chains presented below share a single source sample, sequenced in a study of blood T cell repertoires in COVID-19. The assay was immunoSEQ multiplex PCR, and TCRdb's table has in-frame clones only and misses some. The table records around 320,000 clones, almost 90% of them present only once. The specimen was PBMCs or T cells enriched from blood (not recorded which). The source of these receptors is a woman between 18 and 29 years old with acute COVID-19.

The CDR3 spells CASSPSQGDYGYTF. The CDR3 DNA is TGTGCCAGCTCACCCTCCCAGGGTGACTATGGCTACACCTTC. The chain employs TRBV18 and TRBJ1-2, with D perhaps matching TRBD1 (5 bases). CDR1 KGHSH and CDR2 LQKENI come from the germline V gene. With 3 bases removed from V and 3 bases from J, the gap between germline ends came to 11 bases. There are 14 residues in the CDR3.

The J gene is TRBJ1-1, the V gene TRBV28; 8 bases are a match to TRBD1. Germline lookup yields CDR1 MDHEN and CDR2 SYDVKM. This CDR3 contains 16 residues. V was clipped by 1 base and J by 1 base; unmatched bases: 5. CDR3 DNA sequence: TGTGCCAGCAGTTTATTCGTTACAGGGGGGAACACTGAAGCTTTCTTT. Its protein is CASSLFVTGGNTEAFF.

This chain uses TRBV28 with TRBJ1-4; no firm D call. V shed 5 bases and J shed 8 bases, with 15 bases lying between them. Germline CDR1 is MDHEN and CDR2 is SYDVKM. The CDR3 loop spans 14 amino acids. This chain's CDR3 is CASSPSGVREKLFF. The DNA of the CDR3 is TGTGCCAGCAGTCCCTCGGGTGTTCGGGAAAAACTGTTTTTT.

The rearrangement uses TRBV4-1 and TRBJ2-7, with D maybe TRBD1 (6 bases). Germline CDR1 MGHRA, CDR2 YSYEKL. CDR3 size: 14 residues. Trimming took 1 base from V and 0 from J, leaving 7 bases between them. CDR3 region: CASSQGTDSYEQYF. CDR3 coding DNA: TGCGCCAGCAGCCAAGGGACAGACTCCTACGAGCAGTACTTC.